Listed here are 14 T cell receptor beta chains from one sample, sequenced in a study of blood T cell repertoires in COVID-19. Clones were sequenced by immunoSEQ multiplex PCR, and TCRdb holds only the in-frame ones, with some missing. Among about 330,000 clones, roughly 90% were seen once, and the ten largest hold under 4.5%. Sequencing was carried out using peripheral blood. The receptor set was obtained from a woman aged 45-65 years with active or convalescent COVID-19.

The chain recombines TRBV6-6 with TRBJ1-5; 7 nucleotides match TRBD1. The CDR3 consists of 14 residues. V gave up 4 bases and J gave up 6 bases; unmatched junction bases: 6. The germline gives CDR1 MNHNY, CDR2 SVGAGI (reference sequence). Here the CDR3 reads CASSSAGTAQPQHF. Here the CDR3 DNA reads TGTGCCAGCAGTTCCGCCGGGACAGCTCAGCCCCAGCATTTT.

In nucleotides, the CDR3 is TGTGCCAGTAGTATCAATCAGGGTCTTCCTGAAGCTTTCTTT. Residues: CASSINQGLPEAFF. The chain has TRBV19 and TRBJ1-1, with D perhaps matching TRBD1 (5 bases). CDR1 and CDR2 (germline): LNHDA, SQIVND (reference sequence). The length of the CDR3 is 14 residues. Trimming cost V 3 bases and J 6 bases, with 14 bases left between them.

The chain has TRBV11-2 and TRBJ2-3; TRBD2 matches at 13 bases. The CDR3 extends over 17 amino acids. The V gene end was trimmed by 5 bases and the J gene end by 1 base; junction bases not matched to a gene: 6. Germline V gene lookup returns CDR1 SGHAT and CDR2 FQNNGV. CDR3 DNA: TGTGCCAGCAGCCCTCCCGGACTAGCGGGGGGCACAGATACGCAGTATTTT. Translating it yields CASSPPGLAGGTDTQYF.

The chain is built from TRBV19 and TRBJ2-7, with D maybe TRBD1 (5 bases). This CDR3 contains 15 residues. V was shortened by 2 bases and J by 5 bases, with 16 bases between the two germline ends. Germline V gene sequence: CDR1 LNHDA, CDR2 SQIVND (reference sequence). The chain's CDR3 is CASSITMGHMNEQYF. In DNA, the CDR3 is TGTGCCAGTAGTATAACAATGGGGCATATGAACGAGCAGTACTTC.

The chain couples TRBV5-6 to TRBJ1-5, with TRBD1 matching over 7 bases. Looked up from germline, CDR1 is SGHDT and CDR2 is YYEEEE. Trimming removed 1 base from V and 5 bases from J; junction bases left unmatched: 12. This CDR3 comprises 17 residues. The CDR3 sequence: CASSLYDRDPQDQPQHF. The CDR3 DNA reads as TGTGCCAGCAGCTTGTACGACAGGGACCCCCAGGATCAGCCCCAGCATTTT.

The V and J genes are TRBV27 and TRBJ1-5, with TRBD1 as a possible D gene (6 bases). Germline CDR1 MNHEY, CDR2 SMNVEV (reference sequence). The CDR3 has 16 residues. V lost 2 bases to trimming and J lost 1 base, with 12 bases between them. This chain's CDR3 is CASSLGTGMSNQPQHF. DNA of the CDR3: TGTGCCAGCAGTTTAGGAACAGGGATGAGCAATCAGCCCCAGCATTTT.

This chain uses TRBV7-9 with TRBJ2-2; 7 bases are shared with TRBD2. This CDR3 contains 15 residues. V lost 4 bases and J lost 7; bases outside the gene matches: 9. Germline CDR1 and CDR2: SEHNR and FQNEAQ (reference sequence). In DNA form, the CDR3 reads TGTGCCAGCAGCTACGGGTCGGCGGGGGACGGGGAGCTGTTTTTT. Its protein product is CASSYGSAGDGELFF.

The chain couples TRBV27 to TRBJ2-1, with TRBD2 matching over 12 bases. Per germline, CDR1 MNHEY and CDR2 SMNVEV (reference sequence). The V segment lost 8 bases and the J segment 4 bases; nucleotides outside the gene matches: 0. The CDR3 runs to 13 residues. The CDR3 spells CASGLAGYNEQFF. DNA of the CDR3: TGTGCCAGCGGACTAGCGGGGTACAATGAGCAGTTCTTC.

The chain combines TRBV6-1 with TRBJ2-7, with D possibly matching TRBD1 (6 bases). Trimming took 6 bases from V and 0 from J, leaving 12 bases between them. The germline V gene has CDR1 MNHNS and CDR2 SASEGT. The CDR3 has 14 residues. CDR3 DNA: TGTGCCAGCAGGGACAGTTACCTCTCCTACGAGCAGTACTTC. It yields the protein CASRDSYLSYEQYF.

J is TRBJ1-2 and V is TRBV7-3, with D hard to call. V lost 2 bases and J 7 bases, leaving 11 bases between the germline ends. Per germline, CDR1 SGHTA and CDR2 FQGTGA. The CDR3 totals 13 residues. The CDR3 nucleotides read TGTGCCAGCAGCTTAGGTCGCGGGGTTGGCTACACCTTC. Residues: CASSLGRGVGYTF.

This chain connects TRBV2 to TRBJ1-5, with a weak D call TRBD1 (6 bases). Germline loops: CDR1 SNHLY, CDR2 FYNNEI. CDR3 length equals 13 residues. V dropped 7 bases and J dropped 6 bases, with 13 bases sitting between them. CDR3 in DNA: TGTGCCAGCAACAGGGAGTTAGGTCAGCCCCAGCATTTT. Translating gives CASNRELGQPQHF.

The chain uses TRBV10-3 and TRBJ1-1, with no clear D. With 11 bases removed from V and 2 bases from J, the gap between germline ends came to 12 bases. CDR1 and CDR2 (germline): ENHRY, SYGVKD. The CDR3 consists of 12 residues. This CDR3 is CAPGEGNTEAFF. The DNA for the CDR3 is TGTGCCCCCGGAGAAGGTAACACTGAAGCTTTCTTT.

There are many counts of this clone. J is TRBJ2-7 and V is TRBV19; a possible D gene is TRBD2 (6 bases). The V end was cut by 5 bases, the J end by 4 bases, with 18 bases between. The CDR3 runs 15 residues. Per germline, CDR1 LNHDA and CDR2 SQIVND (reference sequence). CDR3 in amino acids: CASSEVADINYEQYF. CDR3 DNA: TGTGCCAGTAGTGAGGTAGCGGACATAAATTACGAGCAGTACTTC.

The V call is TRBV5-4, the J call TRBJ2-2; D is ambiguous. Trimming left V 4 bases short and J 6 bases short, with 13 bases between. Germline CDR1 and CDR2: SGHNT and YYREEE (reference sequence). This CDR3 comprises 14 residues. The CDR3 protein is CASSTMKTSGELFF. Written as DNA, the CDR3 is TGTGCCAGCAGCACAATGAAAACCTCCGGGGAGCTGTTTTTT. The complete variable domain, with remaining parts taken from reference TRBV5-4 and TRBJ2-2, reads ETGVTQSPTHLIKTRGQQVTLRCSSQSGHNTVSWYQQALGQGPQFIFQYYREEENGRGNFPPRFSGLQFPNYSSELNVNALELDDSALYLCASSTMKTSGELFFGEGSRLTVL.